These T cell receptor beta chains were read from a single sample in a study of blood T cell repertoires in COVID-19. TCRdb keeps only in-frame clones here, not all; method: immunoSEQ multiplex PCR. The sample shows 170,000 or so clones, 85% to 90% of them seen only once. Sequencing used peripheral blood. The receptors stem from an older woman with COVID-19, enrolled during active disease. CDR3s include the opening cysteine and the closing phenylalanine or tryptophan. A D gene is named only where the DNA matches it firmly. Size is omitted from some rows. Given values are once, few, many or a class for expanded clones.

j_call,d_call,v_call,clone_size,cdr3_aa,cdr3_nt
TRBJ2-2,NA,TRBV3-1/TRBV3-2,NA,CASSQDLTGTGELFF,TGTGCCAGCAGCCAAGATTTAACAGGCACCGGGGAGCTGTTTTTT
TRBJ1-1,TRBD1,TRBV6-6,NA,CASNNPGQGDTEAFF,TGTGCCAGCAACAATCCCGGACAGGGAGACACTGAAGCTTTCTTT
TRBJ2-3,TRBD2,TRBV3-1/TRBV3-2,once,CASALAGSTDTQYF,TGTGCCAGCGCCTTAGCGGGCAGCACAGATACGCAGTATTTT
TRBJ2-7,NA,TRBV28,NA,CASSVERDSYEQYF,TGTGCCAGCAGTGTCGAAAGAGACAGCTACGAGCAGTACTTC
TRBJ1-3,NA,TRBV11-3,NA,CASSSGNTIYF,TGTGCCAGCAGTTCAGGAAACACCATATATTTT
TRBJ1-2,TRBD1,TRBV25-1,NA,CASSPIGTGERGYTF,TGTGCCAGCAGCCCGATAGGGACAGGGGAGCGAGGCTACACCTTC
TRBJ2-5,TRBD2,TRBV4-2,NA,CASSQVSGTETQYF,TGTGCCAGCAGCCAAGTAAGCGGGACAGAGACCCAGTACTTC
TRBJ2-1,NA,TRBV7-3,once,CASSSSPGRGNEQFF,TGTGCCAGCAGCTCCAGCCCAGGAAGGGGTAATGAGCAGTTCTTC
TRBJ1-2,NA,TRBV12-3/TRBV12-4,NA,CASSRGQNYGYTF,TGTGCCAGCAGCCGAGGACAAAACTATGGCTACACCTTC
TRBJ2-7,TRBD2,TRBV7-2,once,CASSSSGTAYEQYF,TGTGCCAGCAGCTCCAGCGGGACGGCCTACGAGCAGTACTTC
TRBJ1-1,NA,TRBV19,once,CASRQDRLNTEAFF,TGTGCCAGTAGGCAAGACAGGCTGAACACTGAAGCTTTCTTT
TRBJ2-3,NA,TRBV5-1,NA,CASSLAQATDTQYF,TGCGCCAGCAGCTTGGCCCAAGCCACAGATACGCAGTATTTT
TRBJ2-7,NA,TRBV7-9,NA,CASSLDPGYEQYF,TGTGCCAGCAGCTTAGACCCGGGTTACGAGCAGTACTTC
TRBJ1-1,NA,TRBV29-1,once,CSALRQVEAFF,TGCAGCGCCCTAAGACAGGTTGAAGCTTTCTTT
TRBJ2-7,TRBD2,TRBV5-1,NA,CASSQISTSGTNEQYF,TGCGCCAGCAGCCAAATTTCGACTAGCGGGACGAACGAGCAGTACTTC
TRBJ2-7,NA,TRBV5-5,NA,CASSAAGPYMGEQYF,TGTGCCAGCAGCGCCGCGGGTCCCTACATGGGGGAGCAGTACTTC
TRBJ2-1,TRBD1,TRBV19,NA,CASSPGQVIGNEQFF,TGTGCCAGTAGTCCCGGACAGGTGATTGGCAATGAGCAGTTCTTC
TRBJ1-3,TRBD1,TRBV6-5,NA,CASSYSAGQGANTIYF,TGTGCCAGCAGTTACTCTGCGGGACAGGGCGCAAACACCATATATTTT
TRBJ2-1,NA,TRBV21-1,NA,CASSSKGLAGSYNEQFF,TGTGCCAGCAGCTCCAAGGGACTAGCAGGCTCCTACAATGAGCAGTTCTTC
TRBJ2-7,TRBD2,TRBV4-1,NA,CASSPGRREGGEQYF,TGCGCCAGCAGCCCTGGGCGGCGGGAGGGGGGGGAGCAGTACTTC
TRBJ2-5,NA,TRBV18,NA,CASSPPRAQETQYF,TGTGCCAGCTCACCACCCAGAGCGCAAGAGACCCAGTACTTC
TRBJ1-2,TRBD1,TRBV12-3/TRBV12-4,NA,CASSYRQGAGYTF,TGTGCCAGCAGTTACCGACAGGGGGCTGGCTACACCTTC
TRBJ1-5,TRBD1,TRBV7-2,NA,CASSLAGQGAQPQHF,TGTGCCAGCAGCTTAGCGGGACAGGGAGCTCAGCCCCAGCATTTT
TRBJ1-3,NA,TRBV11-2,NA,CASSLRWTDGNTIYF,TGTGCCAGCAGCCTTAGGTGGACAGATGGAAACACCATATATTTT
TRBJ2-2,TRBD2,TRBV9,NA,CASSVFGLAGIGELFF,TGTGCCAGCAGCGTCTTCGGACTAGCGGGAATCGGGGAGCTGTTTTTT
TRBJ1-2,NA,TRBV9,NA,CASSAQTINYGYTF,TGTGCCAGCAGCGCGCAGACAATTAACTATGGCTACACCTTC
TRBJ1-2,NA,TRBV7-9,NA,CASSLTGGNYGYTF,TGTGCCAGCAGCTTGACAGGTGGCAATTATGGCTACACCTTC
TRBJ1-1,NA,TRBV7-3,NA,CASSLSPRAEAFF,TGTGCCAGCAGCTTATCGCCGAGGGCTGAAGCTTTCTTT
TRBJ2-7,TRBD1,TRBV3-1/TRBV3-2,once,CASSQDTSGTGDEQYF,TGTGCCAGCAGCCAAGATACCTCCGGGACAGGGGACGAGCAGTACTTC
TRBJ2-1,NA,TRBV30,NA,CAWSLGANEQFF,TGTGCCTGGAGTTTGGGGGCAAATGAGCAGTTCTTC
TRBJ2-7,TRBD2,TRBV3-1/TRBV3-2,NA,CASSLSRPGGGTYEQYF,TGTGCCAGCAGCCTCAGTCGCCCAGGCGGGGGGACCTACGAGCAGTACTTC
TRBJ2-7,TRBD2,TRBV5-1,NA,CASSLGGPIDEQYF,TGCGCCAGCAGCCTGGGAGGGCCGATAGACGAGCAGTACTTC
TRBJ2-7,TRBD1,TRBV28,NA,CASSLASSTGQGIFYEQYF,TGTGCCAGCAGTTTAGCCTCCTCAACCGGACAGGGAATCTTCTACGAGCAGTACTTC
TRBJ2-1,NA,TRBV5-4,NA,CASSSRTDQMYNEQFF,TGTGCCAGCAGCTCGAGGACAGACCAAATGTACAATGAGCAGTTCTTC
TRBJ2-1,TRBD2,TRBV7-2,NA,CASRLRLAGRNEQFF,TGTGCCAGCAGGCTACGACTAGCGGGGCGGAATGAGCAGTTCTTC
TRBJ2-7,TRBD2,TRBV5-1,few,CASSLEAGVAGGRYEQYF,TGCGCCAGCAGCTTGGAGGCGGGGGTAGCGGGAGGCAGATACGAGCAGTACTTC
TRBJ1-2,NA,TRBV12-3/TRBV12-4,once,CASSFTLGYGYTF,TGTGCCAGCAGTTTTACACTAGGCTATGGCTACACCTTC
TRBJ2-5,TRBD1,TRBV14,NA,CASSSDRVQETQYF,TGTGCCAGCAGCTCGGACAGGGTCCAAGAGACCCAGTACTTC
TRBJ1-2,TRBD1,TRBV30,once,CAWSLIDRAPNYGYTF,TGTGCCTGGAGTTTAATCGACAGGGCCCCTAACTATGGCTACACCTTC
TRBJ2-1,NA,TRBV29-1,NA,CSVESPGNEQFF,TGCAGCGTTGAATCCCCGGGGAACGAGCAGTTCTTC
TRBJ1-4,TRBD1,TRBV6-5,NA,CASSLRQGVYEKLFF,TGTGCCAGCAGTCTCCGACAGGGGGTGTATGAAAAACTGTTTTTT
TRBJ2-5,TRBD2,TRBV27,NA,CASTSGGGNRETQYF,TGTGCCAGCACCTCCGGGGGGGGGAACAGAGAGACCCAGTACTTC
TRBJ1-2,NA,TRBV27,NA,CASSLWGLGDYGYTF,TGTGCCAGCAGTTTATGGGGGCTTGGGGACTATGGCTACACCTTC
TRBJ1-2,TRBD1,TRBV28,NA,CASSLGGQGAGGYTF,TGTGCCAGCAGTTTAGGGGGACAGGGGGCGGGAGGCTACACCTTC
TRBJ1-2,NA,TRBV5-1,NA,CASSLGQRDGYTF,TGCGCCAGCAGCTTGGGGCAGAGGGATGGCTACACCTTC
TRBJ2-2,NA,TRBV2,NA,CASSWSLNTGELFF,TGTGCCAGCAGTTGGTCACTTAACACCGGGGAGCTGTTTTTT
TRBJ2-7,TRBD2,TRBV10-3,NA,CAISEGTSGEDEQYF,TGTGCCATCAGTGAGGGGACTAGCGGGGAGGACGAGCAGTACTTC